This is a list of T cell receptor beta chains from one sample in a study of blood T cell repertoires in COVID-19. Using immunoSEQ multiplex PCR, the repertoire was profiled, and TCRdb retains in-frame clones only, with some absent. Of 200,000 to 250,000 clones in the sample, 80% to 85% were seen once. Specimen: peripheral blood. The receptors come from a man aged 30 to 39 with active or convalescent COVID-19. CDR3s include the opening cysteine and the closing phenylalanine or tryptophan. Each record gives: V gene, J gene, CDR3 protein.

v_gene: TRBV21-1
j_gene: TRBJ2-5
CDR3aa: CASPPLGQGRETQYF

v_gene: TRBV19
j_gene: TRBJ1-2
CDR3aa: CASSPGGRNYGYTF

v_gene: TRBV6-5
j_gene: TRBJ2-7
CDR3aa: CASGIQGSYEQYF

v_gene: TRBV9
j_gene: TRBJ2-3
CDR3aa: CASSAGGARLRTDTQYF

v_gene: TRBV28
j_gene: TRBJ2-5
CDR3aa: CASRPDRVQETQYF

v_gene: TRBV6-2/TRBV6-3
j_gene: TRBJ2-2
CDR3aa: CASSYSAGPGELFF

v_gene: TRBV30
j_gene: TRBJ1-3
CDR3aa: CAWSVGGGLNTIYF

v_gene: TRBV6-5
j_gene: TRBJ1-6
CDR3aa: CASDRGGSPLHF

v_gene: TRBV6-5
j_gene: TRBJ2-1
CDR3aa: CASRDSGRALNEQFF

v_gene: TRBV13
j_gene: TRBJ1-2
CDR3aa: CASSPGGGQGHYGYTF

v_gene: TRBV21-1
j_gene: TRBJ1-5
CDR3aa: CASSGTGCGQPQHF

v_gene: TRBV5-6
j_gene: TRBJ1-2
CDR3aa: CASSLGIGRGYGYTF

v_gene: TRBV5-4
j_gene: TRBJ2-7
CDR3aa: CASSYDRVIEQYF

v_gene: TRBV5-6
j_gene: TRBJ1-1
CDR3aa: CASSFNPGQASEAFF

v_gene: TRBV4-1
j_gene: TRBJ2-7
CDR3aa: CASSQVERDYEQYF

v_gene: TRBV7-2
j_gene: TRBJ2-7
CDR3aa: CASSLAQGFYEQYF

v_gene: TRBV7-3
j_gene: TRBJ2-7
CDR3aa: CASSPAGPSGTYEQYF